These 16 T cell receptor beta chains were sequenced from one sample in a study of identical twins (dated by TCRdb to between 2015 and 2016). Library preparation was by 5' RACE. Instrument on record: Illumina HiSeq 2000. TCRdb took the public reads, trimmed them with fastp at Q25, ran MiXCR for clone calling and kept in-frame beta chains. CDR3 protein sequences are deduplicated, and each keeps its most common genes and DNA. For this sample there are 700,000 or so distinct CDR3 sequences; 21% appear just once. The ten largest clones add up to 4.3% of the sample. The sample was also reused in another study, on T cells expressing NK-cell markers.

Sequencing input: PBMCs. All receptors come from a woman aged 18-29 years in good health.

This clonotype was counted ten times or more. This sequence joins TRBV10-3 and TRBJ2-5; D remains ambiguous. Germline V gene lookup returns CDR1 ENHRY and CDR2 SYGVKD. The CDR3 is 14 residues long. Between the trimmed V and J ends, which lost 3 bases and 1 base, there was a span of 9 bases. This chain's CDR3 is CAISDRSVQETQYF. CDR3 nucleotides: TGTGCCATCAGTGACAGGAGCGTCCAAGAGACCCAGTACTTC.

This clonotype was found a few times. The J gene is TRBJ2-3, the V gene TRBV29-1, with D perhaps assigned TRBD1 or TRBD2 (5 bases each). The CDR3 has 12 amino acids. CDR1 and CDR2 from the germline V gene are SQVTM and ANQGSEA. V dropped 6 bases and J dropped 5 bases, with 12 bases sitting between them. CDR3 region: CSVGRSRDTQYF. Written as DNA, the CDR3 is TGCAGCGTGGGACGTTCTAGAGATACGCAGTATTTT.

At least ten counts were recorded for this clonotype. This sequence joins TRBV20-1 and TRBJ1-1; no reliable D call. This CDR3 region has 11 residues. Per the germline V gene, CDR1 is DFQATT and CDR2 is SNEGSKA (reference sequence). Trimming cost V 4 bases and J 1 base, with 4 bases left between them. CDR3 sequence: CSATPNTEAFF. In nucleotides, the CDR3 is TGCAGTGCTACACCGAACACTGAAGCTTTCTTT.

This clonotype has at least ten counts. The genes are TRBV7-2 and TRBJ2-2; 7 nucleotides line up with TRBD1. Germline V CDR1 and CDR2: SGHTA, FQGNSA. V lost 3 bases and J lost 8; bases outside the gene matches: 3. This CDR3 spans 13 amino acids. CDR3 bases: TGTGCCAGCAGCTTCTTGGACAGGGGGGAGCTGTTTTTT. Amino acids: CASSFLDRGELFF.

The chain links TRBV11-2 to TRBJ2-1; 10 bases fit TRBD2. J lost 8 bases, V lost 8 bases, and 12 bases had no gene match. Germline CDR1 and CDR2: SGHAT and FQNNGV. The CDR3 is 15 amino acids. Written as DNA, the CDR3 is TGTGCCAGCGGCATACTAGCGGGGTTTTTCGATGAGCAGTTCTTC. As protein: CASGILAGFFDEQFF.

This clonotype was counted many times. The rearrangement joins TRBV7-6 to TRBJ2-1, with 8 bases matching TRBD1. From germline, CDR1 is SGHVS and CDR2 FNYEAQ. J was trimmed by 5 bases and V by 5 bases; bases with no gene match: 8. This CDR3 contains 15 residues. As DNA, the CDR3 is TGTGCCAGCAGCCAATGGACAGGGCTCGACAATGAGCAGTTCTTC. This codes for CASSQWTGLDNEQFF.

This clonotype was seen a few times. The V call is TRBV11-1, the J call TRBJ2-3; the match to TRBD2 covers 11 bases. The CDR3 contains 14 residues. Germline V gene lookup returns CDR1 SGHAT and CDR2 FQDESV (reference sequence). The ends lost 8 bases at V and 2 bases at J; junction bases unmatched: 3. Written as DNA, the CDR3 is TGTGCCAGCTCTAGCGGGGGGATCACAGATACGCAGTATTTT. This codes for CASSSGGITDTQYF.

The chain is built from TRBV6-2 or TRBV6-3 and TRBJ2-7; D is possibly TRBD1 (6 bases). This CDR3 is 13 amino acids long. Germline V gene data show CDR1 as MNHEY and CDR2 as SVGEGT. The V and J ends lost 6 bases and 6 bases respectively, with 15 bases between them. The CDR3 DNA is TGTGCCAGCAGGCCGGGACAACCAAGCGAGCAGTACTTC. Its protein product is CASRPGQPSEQYF.

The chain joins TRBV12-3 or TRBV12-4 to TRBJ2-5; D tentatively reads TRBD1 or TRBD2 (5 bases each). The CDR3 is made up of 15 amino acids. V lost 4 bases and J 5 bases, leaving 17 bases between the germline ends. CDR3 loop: CASSSGGRGLETQYF. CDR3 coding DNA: TGTGCCAGCAGTTCTGGGGGTCGGGGCTTGGAGACCCAGTACTTC.

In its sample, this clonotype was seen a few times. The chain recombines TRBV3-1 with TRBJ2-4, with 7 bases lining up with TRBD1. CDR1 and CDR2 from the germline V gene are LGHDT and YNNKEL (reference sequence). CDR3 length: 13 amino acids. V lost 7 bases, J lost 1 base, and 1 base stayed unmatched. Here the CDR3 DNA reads TGTGCCAGCATGGACAGGGCCAAAAACATTCAGTACTTC. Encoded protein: CASMDRAKNIQYF.

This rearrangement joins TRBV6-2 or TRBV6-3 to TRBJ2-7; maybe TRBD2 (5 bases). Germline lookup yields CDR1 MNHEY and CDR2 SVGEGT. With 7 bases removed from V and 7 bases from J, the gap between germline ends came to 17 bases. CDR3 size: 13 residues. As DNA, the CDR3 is TGTGCCAGCACGGGAATCCACTTTGGGGAGCAGTACTTC. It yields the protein CASTGIHFGEQYF.

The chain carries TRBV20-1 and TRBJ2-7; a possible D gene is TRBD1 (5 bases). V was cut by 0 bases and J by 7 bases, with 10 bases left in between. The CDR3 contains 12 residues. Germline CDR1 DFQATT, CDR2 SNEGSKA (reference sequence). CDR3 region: CSAREGATEQYF. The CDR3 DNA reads TGCAGTGCTAGAGAAGGGGCGACAGAGCAGTACTTC.

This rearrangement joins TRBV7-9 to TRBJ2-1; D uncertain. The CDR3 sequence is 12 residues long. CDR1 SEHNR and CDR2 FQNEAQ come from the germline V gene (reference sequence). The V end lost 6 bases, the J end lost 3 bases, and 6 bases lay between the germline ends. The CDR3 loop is CASREDYNEQFF. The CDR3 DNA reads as TGTGCCAGCAGGGAAGACTACAATGAGCAGTTCTTC.

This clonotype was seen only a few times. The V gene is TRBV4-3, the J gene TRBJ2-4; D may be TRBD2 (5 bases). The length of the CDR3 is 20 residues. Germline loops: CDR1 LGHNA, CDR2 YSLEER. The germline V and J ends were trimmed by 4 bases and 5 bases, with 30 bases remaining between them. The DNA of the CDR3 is TGCGCCAGCAGCCGGAAGGAACCAGTACGGGATGCTTCGGTCGAAAACATTCAGTACTTC. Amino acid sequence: CASSRKEPVRDASVENIQYF.

DNA for the CDR3: TGCAGTGCTAGAGTAGTAGGGTTTTACGAGCAGTACTTC. This encodes CSARVVGFYEQYF. The rearrangement uses TRBV20-1 and TRBJ2-7; D remains unclear. The ends were cut back, 1 base at V and 4 bases at J, with 11 bases in the middle. CDR1 and CDR2 from the germline V gene are DFQATT and SNEGSKA (reference sequence). The CDR3 contains 13 residues.

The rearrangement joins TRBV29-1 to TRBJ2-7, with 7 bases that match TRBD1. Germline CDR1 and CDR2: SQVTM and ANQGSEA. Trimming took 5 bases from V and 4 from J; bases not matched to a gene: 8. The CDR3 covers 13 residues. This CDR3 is CSVRTGGGYEQYF. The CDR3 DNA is TGCAGCGTTCGGACAGGAGGTGGGTACGAGCAGTACTTC.